One sample yielded the 9 T cell receptor beta chains listed below, sequenced in a study of T cell responses to AZD1222 COVID-19 vaccine. Profiling relied on immunoSEQ multiplex PCR, and the TCRdb table lists in-frame clones only, not all of them. The sample has over 140,000 clones, roughly 92% seen once. The material was peripheral blood, obtained on day 0 of AZD1222 vaccination. Every receptor here comes from an adult in good health.

This chain connects TRBV7-9 to TRBJ1-2; a possible D gene is TRBD1 (6 bases). V was shortened by 9 bases and J by 4 bases, with 12 bases between the two germline ends. CDR3 length: 12 amino acids. Germline V gene data show CDR1 as SEHNR and CDR2 as FQNEAQ (reference sequence). The CDR3 loop is CASQGRAYGYTF. The DNA for the CDR3 is TGTGCCAGTCAGGGGCGGGCCTATGGCTACACCTTC.

The chain employs TRBV6-5 and TRBJ2-7; a weak D match, TRBD2 (6 bases). The germline gives CDR1 MNHEY, CDR2 SVGAGI. The CDR3 is 12 residues long. Between the trimmed V and J ends, which lost 7 bases and 8 bases, there was a span of 15 bases. Written as DNA, the CDR3 is TGTGCCAGCATGGACTACGTTGGTAAGCAGTACTTC. This gives the protein CASMDYVGKQYF.

The chain uses TRBV7-6 and TRBJ1-1, with 7 nucleotides matching TRBD1. The germline CDR1 and CDR2 sequences are SGHVS and FNYEAQ. The CDR3 length is 15 residues. With 1 base clipped from V and 4 bases from J, the junction kept 6 bases outside the gene matches. The CDR3 loop is CASSLGVEGATEAFF. In DNA, the CDR3 is TGTGCCAGCAGCTTAGGAGTAGAGGGGGCCACTGAAGCTTTCTTT.

This chain uses TRBV2 with TRBJ2-7; either TRBD1 or TRBD2 may fit D (5 bases each). This CDR3 is 15 amino acids long. V was clipped by 2 bases and J by 3 bases, with 14 bases between them. In germline, CDR1 is SNHLY, CDR2 FYNNEI. CDR3 region: CASSESGRSDYEQYF. CDR3 sequence (DNA): TGTGCCAGCAGTGAATCGGGGCGGTCGGACTACGAGCAGTACTTC.

The gene calls are TRBV6-1 and TRBJ1-3, with D possibly being TRBD1 (5 bases). Germline assignment: CDR1 MNHNS and CDR2 SASEGT. V was clipped by 1 base and J by 1 base, with 14 bases between them. The CDR3 runs to 17 residues. The CDR3 sequence: CASSEVMGGGSGNTIYF. The CDR3 DNA reads TGTGCCAGCAGTGAAGTTATGGGGGGAGGTTCTGGAAACACCATATATTTT.

The chain carries TRBV19 and TRBJ2-1; D is unclear. Trimming cost V 8 bases and J 4 bases, with 9 bases left between them. The CDR3 contains 12 residues. Germline V CDR1 and CDR2: LNHDA, SQIVND (reference sequence). In DNA, the CDR3 is TGTGCCAGTGCCCCCGGTTACAATGAGCAGTTCTTC. Translated: CASAPGYNEQFF.

The chain uses TRBV27 and TRBJ1-6, with D unresolved. CDR1 MNHEY and CDR2 SMNVEV come from the germline V gene (reference sequence). The CDR3 is 14 residues long. The V gene lost 0 bases and the J gene lost 14 bases, with 14 bases spanning the gap. The CDR3 loop is CASSLSVFSSSLHF. The CDR3 DNA follows: TGTGCCAGCAGTTTATCGGTATTCTCTTCCTCCCTCCACTTT.

The chain couples TRBV3-1 (or the pseudogene TRBV3-2) to TRBJ2-7; 9 bases match TRBD2. Germline-derived CDR1 and CDR2 are LGHDT and YNNKEL (reference sequence). V lost 4 bases to trimming and J lost 2 bases; unmatched junction nucleotides: 6. This CDR3 comprises 15 residues. This CDR3 is CASSPGTSRTYEQYF. The CDR3 DNA sequence: TGTGCCAGCAGCCCCGGGACTAGCCGGACCTACGAGCAGTACTTC.

This chain links TRBV7-2 with TRBJ2-7; no definite D call. The CDR3 is 14 residues long. V lost 6 bases, J lost 5 bases, and 17 bases lay in between. The V gene's germline CDR1 is SGHTA and CDR2 FQGNSA. Here the CDR3 reads CASRPGRSTDEQYF. As DNA, the CDR3 is TGTGCCAGCAGGCCGGGCAGGTCTACCGACGAGCAGTACTTC.